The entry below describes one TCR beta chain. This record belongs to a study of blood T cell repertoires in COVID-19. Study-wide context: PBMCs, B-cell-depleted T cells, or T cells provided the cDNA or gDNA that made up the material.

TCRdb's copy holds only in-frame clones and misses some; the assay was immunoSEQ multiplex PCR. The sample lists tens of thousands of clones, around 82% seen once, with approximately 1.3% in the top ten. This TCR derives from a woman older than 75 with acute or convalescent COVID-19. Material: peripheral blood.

The CDR3 region has the DNA TGTGCCAGCAGTGTGATGTCTGGGACTAAGAATGAAAAACTGTTTTTT. This sequence encodes CASSVMSGTKNEKLFF. The chain has TRBV6-1 and TRBJ1-4; D might be TRBD1 (5 bases). Germline V lookup: CDR1 MNHNS, CDR2 SASEGT. V lost 4 bases and J 5 bases, leaving 17 bases between the germline ends. The CDR3 runs to 16 residues.